This T cell receptor (beta chain) was recovered during a study of cytomegalovirus exposure and HLA in healthy donors. Germline CDR1 SGHRS, CDR2 YFSETQ. CDR3 length: 13 residues. Trimming cost V 0 bases and J 7 bases, with 8 bases left between them. PCR employed 60 Vbeta and 13 Jbeta primers. Data came from immunoSEQ multiplex PCR; TCRdb stores just in-frame clones and leaves some out. This listing includes approximately 110,000 clones. The TCR sequence derives from a man aged 35 to 55 in good health and CMV-seronegative. The rearrangement links TRBV5-1 to TRBJ2-1, with D uncertain. The sample taken for sequencing was PBMCs. The CDR3 DNA reads TGCGCCAGCAGCTTGGCTGCGTTTAATGAGCAGTTCTTC. Encoded protein: CASSLAAFNEQFF.